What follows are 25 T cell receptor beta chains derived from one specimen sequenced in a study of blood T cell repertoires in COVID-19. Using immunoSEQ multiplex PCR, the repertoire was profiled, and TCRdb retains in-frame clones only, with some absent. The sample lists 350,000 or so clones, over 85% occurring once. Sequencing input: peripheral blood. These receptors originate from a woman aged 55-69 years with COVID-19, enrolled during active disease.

The CDR3 DNA reads TGTGCCAGCAGCAACGGACTAGCGGGCACAGATACGCAGTATTTT. It translates to CASSNGLAGTDTQYF. The chain employs TRBV6-2 or TRBV6-3 and TRBJ2-3, with 10 positions matching TRBD2. The J segment lost 1 base and the V segment lost 6 bases, leaving 4 bases of the junction unmatched. The CDR3 extends over 15 amino acids. Germline V gives CDR1 MNHEY, CDR2 SVGEGT.

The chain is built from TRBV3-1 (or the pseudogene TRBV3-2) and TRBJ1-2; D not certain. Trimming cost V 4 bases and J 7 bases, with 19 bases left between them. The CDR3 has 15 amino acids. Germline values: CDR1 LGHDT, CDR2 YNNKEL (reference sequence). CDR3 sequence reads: CASSPLAGWSRGYTF. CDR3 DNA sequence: TGTGCCAGCAGCCCTCTCGCCGGTTGGTCGCGTGGCTACACCTTC.

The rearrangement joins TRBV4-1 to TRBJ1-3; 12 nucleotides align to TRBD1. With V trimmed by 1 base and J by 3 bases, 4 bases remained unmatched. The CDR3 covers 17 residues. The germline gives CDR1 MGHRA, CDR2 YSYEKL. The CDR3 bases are TGCGCCAGCAGCCAAGTGGGACAGGGGGCAGTTGGAAACACCATATATTTT. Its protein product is CASSQVGQGAVGNTIYF.

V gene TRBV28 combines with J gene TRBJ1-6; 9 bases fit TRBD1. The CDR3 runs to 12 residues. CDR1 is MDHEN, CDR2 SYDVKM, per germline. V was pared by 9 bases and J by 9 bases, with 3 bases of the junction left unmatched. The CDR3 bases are TGTGCCAGTGGACAGGGGTCTTCACCCCTCCACTTT. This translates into CASGQGSSPLHF. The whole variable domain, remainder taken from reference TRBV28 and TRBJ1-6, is DVKVTQSSRYLVKRTGEKVFLECVQDMDHENMFWYRQDPGLGLRLIYFSYDVKMKEKGDIPEGYSVSREKKERFSLILESASTNQTSMYLCASGQGSSPLHFGNGTRLTVT.

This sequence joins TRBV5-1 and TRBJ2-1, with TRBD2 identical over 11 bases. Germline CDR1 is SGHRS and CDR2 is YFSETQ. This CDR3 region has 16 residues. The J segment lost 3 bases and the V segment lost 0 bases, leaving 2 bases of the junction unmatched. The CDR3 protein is CASSLAGTSGYNEQFF. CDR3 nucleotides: TGCGCCAGCAGCTTGGCCGGGACTAGCGGCTACAATGAGCAGTTCTTC.

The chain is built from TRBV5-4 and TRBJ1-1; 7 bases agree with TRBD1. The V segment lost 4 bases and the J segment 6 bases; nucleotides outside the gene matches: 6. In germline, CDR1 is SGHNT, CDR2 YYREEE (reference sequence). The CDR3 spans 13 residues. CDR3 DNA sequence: TGTGCCAGCAGCATCGGGACAGCCCCTGAAGCTTTCTTT. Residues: CASSIGTAPEAFF.

The CDR3 bases are TGCGCCAGCAGTGAGGTGGACAGACCAATTATGAACACTGAAGCTTTCTTT. Protein product: CASSEVDRPIMNTEAFF. The chain links TRBV10-1 to TRBJ1-1; perhaps TRBD1 as D (6 bases). CDR1 WNHNN and CDR2 SYGVQD come from the germline V gene (reference sequence). CDR3 length equals 17 residues. V was shortened by 2 bases and J by 0 bases, with 16 bases between the two germline ends.

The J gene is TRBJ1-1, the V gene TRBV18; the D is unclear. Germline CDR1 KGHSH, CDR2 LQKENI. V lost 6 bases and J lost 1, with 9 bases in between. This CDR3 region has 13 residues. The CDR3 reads CASSPLENTEAFF. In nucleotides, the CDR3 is TGTGCCAGCTCTCCCTTAGAGAACACTGAAGCTTTCTTT.

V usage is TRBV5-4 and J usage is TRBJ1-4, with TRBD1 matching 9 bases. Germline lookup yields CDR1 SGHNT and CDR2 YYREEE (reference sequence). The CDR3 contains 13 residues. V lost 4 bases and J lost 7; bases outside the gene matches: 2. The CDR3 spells CASSRDRAEKLFF. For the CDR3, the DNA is TGTGCCAGCAGCCGGGACAGGGCTGAAAAACTGTTTTTT.

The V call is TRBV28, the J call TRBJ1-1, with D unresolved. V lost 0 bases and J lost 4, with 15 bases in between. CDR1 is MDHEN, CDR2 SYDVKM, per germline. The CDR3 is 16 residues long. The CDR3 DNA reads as TGTGCCAGCAGTTTATGGGCCCGACGGGTGTCCACTGAAGCTTTCTTT. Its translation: CASSLWARRVSTEAFF.

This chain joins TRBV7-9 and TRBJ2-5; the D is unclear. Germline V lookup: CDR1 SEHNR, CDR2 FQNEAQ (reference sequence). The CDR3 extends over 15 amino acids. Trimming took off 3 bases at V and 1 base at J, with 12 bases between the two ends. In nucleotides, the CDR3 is TGTGCCAGCAGCTTTAGGAACAGCAGCCAAGAGACCCAGTACTTC. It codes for CASSFRNSSQETQYF.

Here the CDR3 DNA reads TGTGCCAGTACCACTGGGGGGGGTCCAGATACGCAGTATTTT. It yields the protein CASTTGGGPDTQYF. The chain links TRBV19 to TRBJ2-3, with TRBD2 identical over 7 bases. The CDR3 spans 14 residues. V trimming: 7 bases; J trimming: 4 bases; junction bases outside the gene matches: 8. Germline CDR1 LNHDA, CDR2 SQIVND (reference sequence).

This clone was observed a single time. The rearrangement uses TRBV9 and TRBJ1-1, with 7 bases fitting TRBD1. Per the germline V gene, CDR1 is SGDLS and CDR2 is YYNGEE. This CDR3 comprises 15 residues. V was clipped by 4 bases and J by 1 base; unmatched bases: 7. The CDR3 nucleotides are TGTGCCAGCAGCTTCTTGGGACAGAAGAACACTGAAGCTTTCTTT. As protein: CASSFLGQKNTEAFF.

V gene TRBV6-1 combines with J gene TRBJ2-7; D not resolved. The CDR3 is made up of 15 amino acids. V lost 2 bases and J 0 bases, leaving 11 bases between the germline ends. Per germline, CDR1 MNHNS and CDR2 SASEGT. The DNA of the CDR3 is TGTGCCAGCAGTGAATTATTGGCCATCTCCTACGAGCAGTACTTC. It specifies CASSELLAISYEQYF.

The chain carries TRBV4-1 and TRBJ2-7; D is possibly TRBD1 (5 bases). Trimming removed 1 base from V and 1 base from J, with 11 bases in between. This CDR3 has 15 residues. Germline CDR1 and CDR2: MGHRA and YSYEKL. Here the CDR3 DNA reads TGCGCCAGCAGCCAAGGTTGGACACAGTCCTACGAGCAGTACTTC. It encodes CASSQGWTQSYEQYF.

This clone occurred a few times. The chain's CDR3 is CASIPTPRRGYTEAFF. CDR3 sequence (DNA): TGTGCCAGCATCCCAACCCCACGGCGGGGGTACACTGAAGCTTTCTTT. The chain is built from TRBV11-2 and TRBJ1-1; possible D gene TRBD1, 5 bases. Germline CDR1 is SGHAT and CDR2 is FQNNGV. CDR3 size: 16 residues. Trimming removed 7 bases at V and 3 bases at J, with 21 bases between. Using reference TRBV11-2 and TRBJ1-1 for the parts outside the CDR3, the full variable domain is EAGVAQSPRYKIIEKRQSVAFWCNPISGHATLYWYQQILGQGPKLLIQFQNNGVVDDSQLPKDRFSAERLKGVDSTLKIQPAKLEDSAVYLCASIPTPRRGYTEAFFGQGTRLTVV.

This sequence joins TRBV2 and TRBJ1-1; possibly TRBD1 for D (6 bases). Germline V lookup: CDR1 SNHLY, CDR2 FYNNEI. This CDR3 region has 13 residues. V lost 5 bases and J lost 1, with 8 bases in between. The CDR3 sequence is CASSTGQNTEAFF. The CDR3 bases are TGTGCCAGCAGTACGGGACAGAACACTGAAGCTTTCTTT. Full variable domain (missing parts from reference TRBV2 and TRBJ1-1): EPEVTQTPSHQVTQMGQEVILRCVPISNHLYFYWYRQILGQKVEFLVSFYNNEISEKSEIFDDQFSVERPDGSNFTLKIRSTKLEDSAMYFCASSTGQNTEAFFGQGTRLTVV.

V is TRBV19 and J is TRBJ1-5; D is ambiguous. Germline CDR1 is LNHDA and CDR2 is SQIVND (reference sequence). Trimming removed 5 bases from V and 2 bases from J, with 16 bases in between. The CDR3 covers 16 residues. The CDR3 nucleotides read TGTGCCAGTAGTCCCGGGGAGGGATGGGGCAATCAGCCCCAGCATTTT. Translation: CASSPGEGWGNQPQHF.

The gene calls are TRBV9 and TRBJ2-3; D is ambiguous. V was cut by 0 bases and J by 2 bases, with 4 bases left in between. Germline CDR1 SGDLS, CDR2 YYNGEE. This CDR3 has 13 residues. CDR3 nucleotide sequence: TGTGCCAGCAGCGTAGCACACACAGATACGCAGTATTTT. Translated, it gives CASSVAHTDTQYF.

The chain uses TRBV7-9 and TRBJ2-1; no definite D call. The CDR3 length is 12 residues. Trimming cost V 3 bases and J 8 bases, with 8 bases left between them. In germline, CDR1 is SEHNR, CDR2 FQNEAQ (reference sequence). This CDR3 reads CASSFLRDEQFF. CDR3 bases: TGTGCCAGCAGCTTTCTTAGAGATGAGCAGTTCTTC. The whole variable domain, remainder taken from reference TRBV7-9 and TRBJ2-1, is DTGVSQNPRHKITKRGQNVTFRCDPISEHNRLYWYRQTLGQGPEFLTYFQNEAQLEKSRLLSDRFSAERPKGSFSTLEIQRTEQGDSAMYLCASSFLRDEQFFGPGTRLTVL.

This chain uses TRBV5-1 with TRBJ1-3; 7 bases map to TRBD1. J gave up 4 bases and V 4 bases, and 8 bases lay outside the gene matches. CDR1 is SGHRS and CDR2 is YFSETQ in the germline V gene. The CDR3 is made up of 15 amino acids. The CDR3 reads CASSEGQILGNTIYF. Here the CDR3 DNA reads TGCGCCAGCAGCGAGGGACAGATACTCGGAAACACCATATATTTT.

CDR3 coding DNA: TGTGCCAGCAGTCTCAGGGTCTCCTATAATTCACCCCTCCACTTT. This sequence encodes CASSLRVSYNSPLHF. The chain has TRBV28 and TRBJ1-6; D is possibly TRBD1 (5 bases). The CDR3 has 15 amino acids. V shed 5 bases and J shed 0 bases, with 8 bases lying between them. Germline lookup yields CDR1 MDHEN and CDR2 SYDVKM.

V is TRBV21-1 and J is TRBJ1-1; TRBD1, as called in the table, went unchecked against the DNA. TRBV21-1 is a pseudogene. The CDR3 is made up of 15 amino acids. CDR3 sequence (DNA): TGTGCCAGCAGCATTAGGACAGGCGTGAACACTGAAGCTTTCTTT. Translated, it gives CASSIRTGVNTEAFF.

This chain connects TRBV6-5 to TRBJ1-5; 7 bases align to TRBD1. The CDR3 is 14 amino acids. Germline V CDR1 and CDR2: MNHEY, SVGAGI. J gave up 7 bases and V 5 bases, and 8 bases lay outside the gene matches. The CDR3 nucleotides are TGTGCCAGCAGTATGCCAGGGGGTGGGCAGCCCCAGCATTTT. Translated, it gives CASSMPGGGQPQHF.

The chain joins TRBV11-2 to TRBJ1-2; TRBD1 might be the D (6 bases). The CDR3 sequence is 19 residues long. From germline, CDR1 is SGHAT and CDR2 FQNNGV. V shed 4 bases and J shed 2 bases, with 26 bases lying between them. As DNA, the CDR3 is TGTGCCAGCAGCTCTATTAGGGGGTCACCGGGACCTAGAAACTATGGCTACACCTTC. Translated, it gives CASSSIRGSPGPRNYGYTF.